A selection of T cell receptor beta chains follows, all from one sample in a study of technical replicates of blood from a few donors. TCRdb's copy holds only in-frame clones and misses some; the assay was immunoSEQ multiplex PCR. The data show approximately 75,000 clones, with approximately 96% seen just once and roughly 0.3% held by the top ten. The sequenced sample was T cells isolated from PBMCs. The receptor source for this set is a human donor in good health. Each CDR3 is given with its conserved first and last residue. The order of the fields is D gene, V gene, J gene, clone size, CDR3 DNA, CDR3 protein. The D gene is left open where the match is weak. Clone size appears in some rows only: once, few, many, or a class for an expanded clone.

>.|TRBV7-3|TRBJ2-1|.
TGTGCCAGCAGCTTAGTGCGGGGCAATGAGCAGTTCTTC
CASSLVRGNEQFF
>.|TRBV29-1|TRBJ2-5|.
TGCAGCGTTGACCCGACCCGGACAGCCGAGACCCAGTACTTC
CSVDPTRTAETQYF
>.|TRBV5-1|TRBJ2-7|.
TGCGCCAGCAGCCCCGACAGGACCTACGAGCAGTACTTC
CASSPDRTYEQYF
>TRBD1|TRBV5-6|TRBJ2-1|.
TGTGCCAGCAGCTTTAACGACAGGGGTTACAATGAGCAGTTCTTC
CASSFNDRGYNEQFF
>TRBD1|TRBV28|TRBJ1-2|.
TGTGCCAGCAGTCAGGGGGGTATCTATGGCTACACCTTC
CASSQGGIYGYTF
>TRBD2|TRBV9|TRBJ2-2|.
TGTGCCAGCAGCGTAGGGGGGGGAACCACCGGGGAGCTGTTTTTT
CASSVGGGTTGELFF
>.|TRBV11-2|TRBJ1-3|.
TGTGCCAGCAGCCAAAGCGCCAGGGAATACTCTGGAAACACCATATATTTT
CASSQSAREYSGNTIYF
>.|TRBV2|TRBJ2-1|.
TGTGCCAGCACTGGGCGGGATGGCGTAAAGAATGAGCAGTTCTTC
CASTGRDGVKNEQFF
>.|TRBV10-3|TRBJ2-1|.
TGTGCCATCAGTGAGTCCGTAGATTACAATGAGCAGTTCTTC
CAISESVDYNEQFF
>.|TRBV15|TRBJ2-7|.
TGTGCCACCAGCTCCCGGGCAGGGAACTACGAGCAGTACTTC
CATSSRAGNYEQYF
>.|TRBV5-1|TRBJ1-2|.
TGCGCCAGCAAGGGCAGGGCCTATGGCTACACCTTC
CASKGRAYGYTF
>.|TRBV9|TRBJ2-7|.
TGTGCCAGCAGCGTAGGACATCCTCACGAGCAGTACTTC
CASSVGHPHEQYF
>TRBD2|TRBV7-9|TRBJ2-7|.
TGTGCCAGCAGAATTAGCGGGAGTTACGAGCAGTACTTC
CASRISGSYEQYF
>.|TRBV6-6|TRBJ2-5|once
TGTGCCAGCAAGTACAGACATCAAGAGACCCAGTACTTC
CASKYRHQETQYF
>.|TRBV30|TRBJ2-7|.
TGTGCCTGGAGTGTGGACAGCTCCTACGAGCAGTACTTC
CAWSVDSSYEQYF
>.|TRBV13|TRBJ2-7|.
TGTGCCAGCAGCTCCTTAGGACGGGATTTTTCCTACGAGCAGTACTTC
CASSSLGRDFSYEQYF
>.|TRBV7-2|TRBJ1-1|.
TGTGCCAGCAGCTTATCCAGGGCGAACACTGAAGCTTTCTTT
CASSLSRANTEAFF
>TRBD1|TRBV4-1|TRBJ1-1|.
TGCGCCAGCAAGCAAACAGGGGTGAACACTGAAGCTTTCTTT
CASKQTGVNTEAFF
>TRBD2|TRBV30|TRBJ2-5|.
TGTGCCTGGAGTGTATGGGTACTAGCGGGAGGGCCGGGGCAAGAGACCCAGTACTTC
CAWSVWVLAGGPGQETQYF
>TRBD2|TRBV7-9|TRBJ2-3|.
TGTGCCAGCAGCCGTAGCGGGAACACAGATACGCAGTATTTT
CASSRSGNTDTQYF
>.|TRBV5-1|TRBJ2-2|.
TGCGCCAGCAGCATTAGCGGCCTTCACACCGGGGAGCTGTTTTTT
CASSISGLHTGELFF
>.|TRBV9|TRBJ2-7|.
TGTGCCAGCAGCGTCCGGGACTCCATCTCCTACGAGCAGTACTTC
CASSVRDSISYEQYF
>.|TRBV5-4|TRBJ2-5|.
TGTGCCAGCAGCCGGGAAGCGGGTGCAGAGACCCAGTACTTC
CASSREAGAETQYF
>.|TRBV6-5|TRBJ1-4|.
TGTGCCAGCAGTTACATAGGGAGTGAAAAACTGTTTTTT
CASSYIGSEKLFF
>TRBD1|TRBV7-3|TRBJ2-6|.
TGTGCCAGCAGCCGGGACAGTGCAATGACCCCCTCTGGGGCCAACGTCCTGACTTTC
CASSRDSAMTPSGANVLTF
>.|TRBV18|TRBJ2-2|.
TGTGCCAGCTCACCCCAAGGGGACACCGGGGAGCTGTTTTTT
CASSPQGDTGELFF
>.|TRBV30|TRBJ2-1|.
TGTGCCTGGAGTGGTGAGGAAAAGTACCTACCCTCCTCCTACAATGAGCAGTTCTTC
CAWSGEEKYLPSSYNEQFF
>TRBD1|TRBV18|TRBJ2-1|.
TGTGCCAGCTCACTGGGACAGGGAGGCTACAATGAGCAGTTCTTC
CASSLGQGGYNEQFF
>TRBD1|TRBV28|TRBJ2-7|.
TGTGCCAGCAGTTTATGGGACAGGGTCCACGAGCAGTACTTC
CASSLWDRVHEQYF
>.|TRBV11-2|TRBJ2-5|once
TGTGCCAGCAGCTTCGACAGTTTAAGGGAGACCCAGTACTTC
CASSFDSLRETQYF
>.|TRBV7-6|TRBJ2-1|.
TGTGCCAGCAGCACCCGTCCCGGGAGCTCCTACAATGAGCAGTTCTTC
CASSTRPGSSYNEQFF
>.|TRBV27|TRBJ2-7|.
TGTGCCAGCAGCGGGGGTATATACGAGCAGTACTTC
CASSGGIYEQYF
>TRBD1|TRBV18|TRBJ1-5|.
TGTGCCAGCTCACCGGGACAGGTCAATCAGCCCCAGCATTTT
CASSPGQVNQPQHF
>.|TRBV9|TRBJ2-1|.
TGTGCCAGCAGCGTAGGTCAAATCTCCTACAATGAGCAGTTCTTC
CASSVGQISYNEQFF
>.|TRBV10-3|TRBJ2-3|.
TGTGCCACCGCGAGCGGATACACAGATACGCAGTATTTT
CATASGYTDTQYF
>TRBD1|TRBV2|TRBJ2-3|.
TGTGCCAGCAGTAAAGGACAGGGAACGGATACGCAGTATTTT
CASSKGQGTDTQYF
>.|TRBV19|TRBJ1-5|.
TGTGCCAGTAGTACCCGGGACAATAGCAATCAGCCCCAGCATTTT
CASSTRDNSNQPQHF
>.|TRBV7-3|TRBJ2-7|.
TGTGCCAGCAGCTTCGACCTAGCGTACTCCTACGAGCAGTACTTC
CASSFDLAYSYEQYF
>TRBD1|TRBV19|TRBJ2-5|.
TGTGCCAGTCACCGGGACAGGGAGGAGACCCAGTACTTC
CASHRDREETQYF
>TRBD2|TRBV18|TRBJ2-1|.
TGTGCCAGCTCTCGACTAGCTGGGGTCTACAATGAGCAGTTCTTC
CASSRLAGVYNEQFF
>.|TRBV2|TRBJ2-7|.
TGTGCCAGCGGGCAGGGCTTTTACGAGCAGTACTTC
CASGQGFYEQYF
>.|TRBV6-5|TRBJ1-1|.
TGTGCCAGCAGTTATCTAGGGGCTGAAGCTTTCTTT
CASSYLGAEAFF
>TRBD1|TRBV5-1|TRBJ2-7|.
TGCGCCAGCAGCCAGGGACAGGCTCCCGAGCAGTACTTC
CASSQGQAPEQYF
>.|TRBV2|TRBJ2-2|.
TGTGCCAGCAGTTTTACCAGGGGGAACACCGGGGAGCTGTTTTTT
CASSFTRGNTGELFF
>.|TRBV25-1|TRBJ2-1|.
TGTGCCAGCAGAAGACCAGGGATTGAGCAGTTCTTC
CASRRPGIEQFF
>.|TRBV2|TRBJ2-7|.
TGTGCCAGCAGAGGACTGGCCTCAGGCGAGCAGTACTTC
CASRGLASGEQYF
>TRBD2|TRBV7-7|TRBJ2-1|.
TGTGCTAGCAGCTTAGGACTAGCGGGAGATAATGAGCAGTTCTTC
CASSLGLAGDNEQFF
>.|TRBV19|TRBJ2-1|.
TGTGCCAGTACGCCCGGGGGCTCCTACAATGAGCAGTTCTTC
CASTPGGSYNEQFF
>.|TRBV5-6|TRBJ2-6|.
TGTGCCAGCAGCCCGACTCTCACCTCTGGGGCCAACGTCCTGACTTTC
CASSPTLTSGANVLTF
>.|TRBV6-5|TRBJ2-3|.
TGTGCCAGCAGTTACTCAACAGGGTTGACAGATACGCAGTATTTT
CASSYSTGLTDTQYF
>TRBD2|TRBV5-1|TRBJ2-3|.
TGCGCCAGCAGCTTGACGACTAGCTTTCCAGATACGCAGTATTTT
CASSLTTSFPDTQYF